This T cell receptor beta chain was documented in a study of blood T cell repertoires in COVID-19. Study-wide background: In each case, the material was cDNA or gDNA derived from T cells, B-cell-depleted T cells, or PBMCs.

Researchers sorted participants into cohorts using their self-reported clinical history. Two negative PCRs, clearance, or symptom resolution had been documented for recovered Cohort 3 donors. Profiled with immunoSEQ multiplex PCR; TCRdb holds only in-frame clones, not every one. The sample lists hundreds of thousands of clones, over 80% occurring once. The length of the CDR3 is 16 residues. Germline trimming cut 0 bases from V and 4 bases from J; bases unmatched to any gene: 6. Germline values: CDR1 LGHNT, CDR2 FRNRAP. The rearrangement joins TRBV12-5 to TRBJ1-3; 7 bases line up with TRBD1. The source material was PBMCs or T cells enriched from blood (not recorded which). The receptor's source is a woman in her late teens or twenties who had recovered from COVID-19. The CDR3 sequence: CASGLVLGTDGNTIYF. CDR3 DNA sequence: TGTGCTAGTGGTTTGGTATTAGGGACAGACGGAAACACCATATATTTT.